The 31 T cell receptor beta chains below were found in one sample sequenced in a study of T-cell memory formation after mild COVID-19. One entry per CDR3 protein results from TCRdb running MiXCR on the 5' RACE reads. The sample holds 85,000 to 130,000 distinct CDR3 sequences, 9.5% to 15% seen once. The sample was PBMCs or a T cell subset sorted from them (not recorded which). Receptors were obtained from an adult woman who had mild COVID-19 (a few samples of this study predate the infection). Cell type and time point are not known.

The V call is TRBV4-1, the J call TRBJ2-7; 12 positions agree with TRBD2. Trimming cost V 1 base and J 3 bases; bases outside gene matches: 1. The germline CDR1 and CDR2 sequences are MGHRA and YSYEKL. CDR3 length equals 15 residues. CDR3 region: CASSQGLAGVYEQYF. The CDR3 DNA reads as TGCGCCAGCAGCCAAGGACTAGCGGGGGTCTACGAGCAGTACTTC.

The V gene is TRBV7-3, the J gene TRBJ1-2; 7 bases are a match to TRBD1. Germline trimming cut 5 bases from V and 7 bases from J; bases unmatched to any gene: 10. In germline, CDR1 is SGHTA, CDR2 FQGTGA. This CDR3 contains 14 residues. Here the CDR3 reads CASSPGEGAVGYTF. The CDR3 DNA reads TGTGCCAGCAGCCCAGGGGAGGGGGCGGTTGGCTACACCTTC.

In regard to this clonotype: This may stem from a read error, because a much larger clone lies one nucleotide away. The chain uses TRBV7-9 and TRBJ1-1; 7 nucleotides align to TRBD1. Germline values: CDR1 SEHNR, CDR2 FQNEAQ (reference sequence). CDR3 length: 13 amino acids. Unmatched junction bases numbered 0, after V lost 1 base and J lost 4 bases. CDR3 nucleotide sequence: TGTGCCAGCAGCTTAGGGGACAGCACTGAAGCTTTCTTT. Its translation is CASSLGDSTEAFF.

This clonotype was seen a few times. The chain joins TRBV7-6 to TRBJ2-1; TRBD2 is a possible D gene (5 bases). Trimming took 2 bases from V and 6 from J, leaving 11 bases between them. Germline V CDR1 and CDR2: SGHVS, FNYEAQ. The CDR3 totals 14 residues. Here the CDR3 DNA reads TGTGCCAGCAGCTTACCCGGGGAAGCCAATGAGCAGTTCTTC. Its translation is CASSLPGEANEQFF.

The chain couples TRBV7-9 to TRBJ2-7; a possible D gene is TRBD1 (6 bases). The CDR3 totals 15 residues. Germline loops: CDR1 SEHNR, CDR2 FQNEAQ (reference sequence). The V and J ends lost 1 base and 6 bases respectively, with 16 bases between them. The CDR3 region is CASSLGGQPFGEQYF. The CDR3 nucleotides read TGTGCCAGCAGCTTAGGCGGACAGCCCTTCGGCGAGCAGTACTTC.

This clonotype was picked up a small number of times. V gene TRBV6-6 combines with J gene TRBJ2-3, with D tentatively TRBD1 (5 bases). V lost 2 bases, J lost 3 bases, and 9 bases lay in between. The CDR3 runs to 14 residues. Germline assignment: CDR1 MNHNY and CDR2 SVGAGI (reference sequence). This CDR3 reads CASSYAAGTDTQYF. For the CDR3, the DNA is TGTGCCAGCAGTTACGCGGCAGGGACAGATACGCAGTATTTT.

This clonotype turned up a few times. V usage is TRBV7-6 and J usage is TRBJ2-7, with 10 bases fitting TRBD2. The length of the CDR3 is 15 residues. The germline CDR1 and CDR2 sequences are SGHVS and FNYEAQ. V was pared by 5 bases and J by 4 bases, with 8 bases of the junction left unmatched. The DNA for the CDR3 is TGTGCCAGCAGCCCCGGTGGTAGCGGGGGGTACGAGCAGTACTTC. Protein sequence: CASSPGGSGGYEQYF.

The sample holds a few counts of this clonotype. The genes are TRBV29-1 and TRBJ2-1; D might be TRBD1 or TRBD2, each matching 5 bases. The CDR3 is 14 residues long. The V gene's germline CDR1 is SQVTM and CDR2 ANQGSEA. The V end was cut by 8 bases, the J end by 6 bases, with 20 bases between. Here the CDR3 DNA reads TGCAGCACCGTATCGGGGCTTGGTATCAATGAGCAGTTCTTC. As protein: CSTVSGLGINEQFF.

There are a few counts of this clonotype. This chain uses TRBV6-2 or TRBV6-3 with TRBJ1-1; D is perhaps TRBD1 (5 bases). V was pared by 7 bases and J by 0 bases, with 18 bases between. The CDR3 is 16 amino acids. Germline-derived CDR1 and CDR2 are MNHEY and SVGEGT. In nucleotides, the CDR3 is TGTGCCAGCAAAACAGGACGGATTTATATGAACACTGAAGCTTTCTTT. It yields the protein CASKTGRIYMNTEAFF.

The sample holds many counts of this clonotype. This chain uses TRBV29-1 with TRBJ2-5, with D tentatively TRBD1 or TRBD2 (5 bases each). Trimming shortened V by 0 bases and J by 2 bases, and 13 bases separated the two germline ends. Germline V CDR1 and CDR2: SQVTM, ANQGSEA. The CDR3 sequence is 15 residues long. The CDR3: CSVEDEGMAQETQYF. The DNA of the CDR3 is TGCAGCGTTGAAGATGAGGGGATGGCGCAAGAGACCCAGTACTTC. The full variable domain, completed using reference TRBV29-1 and TRBJ2-5, is SAVISQKPSRDICQRGTSLTIQCQVDSQVTMMFWYRQQPGQSLTLIATANQGSEATYESGFVIDKFPISRPNLTFSTLTVSNMSPEDSSIYLCSVEDEGMAQETQYFGPGTRLLVL.

The chain couples TRBV7-9 to TRBJ1-2; no clear D gene. The CDR3 covers 12 residues. Germline CDR1 and CDR2: SEHNR and FQNEAQ (reference sequence). Deletions cut 5 bases from V and 13 bases from J, with 17 bases between. The CDR3 sequence: CASSPPRPVLTF. The CDR3 DNA follows: TGTGCCAGCAGCCCGCCGCGGCCCGTTCTCACCTTC.

This clonotype was observed a handful of times. This sequence joins TRBV4-3 and TRBJ1-2; no clear D. Trimming cost V 0 bases and J 7 bases, with 15 bases left between them. Germline CDR1 is LGHNA and CDR2 is YSLEER. The CDR3 sequence is 15 residues long. CDR3 loop: CASSQDRTATSGYTF. The CDR3 DNA follows: TGCGCCAGCAGCCAAGATCGAACAGCCACTAGTGGCTACACCTTC.

This clonotype was counted between two and nine times. The chain combines TRBV29-1 with TRBJ2-1, with 14 bases aligning to TRBD2. Germline-derived CDR1 and CDR2 are SQVTM and ANQGSEA. The ends lost 6 bases at V and 1 base at J; junction bases unmatched: 2. The CDR3 runs 15 residues. The DNA for the CDR3 is TGCAGCGTCGGGACTAGCGGGAGTTCCTACAATGAGCAGTTCTTC. Its protein product is CSVGTSGSSYNEQFF.

V gene TRBV7-6 combines with J gene TRBJ2-1; 12 bases fit TRBD2. CDR1 SGHVS and CDR2 FNYEAQ come from the germline V gene. V was pared by 1 base and J by 7 bases, with 8 bases of the junction left unmatched. The CDR3 spans 17 residues. CDR3 in amino acids: CASSLDNELAGGNEQFF. The CDR3, as DNA: TGTGCCAGCAGCTTAGATAATGAACTAGCGGGGGGAAATGAGCAGTTCTTC.

This clonotype was observed a few times. V gene TRBV12-3 or TRBV12-4 combines with J gene TRBJ2-1, with a weak D call TRBD2 (5 bases). CDR3 length equals 15 residues. The germline V and J ends were trimmed by 6 bases and 5 bases, with 17 bases remaining between them. The CDR3 reads CASSHSTSFDNEQFF. As DNA, the CDR3 is TGTGCCAGCAGCCACTCAACTAGTTTCGACAATGAGCAGTTCTTC.

The chain combines TRBV12-3 or TRBV12-4 with TRBJ2-7; D is ambiguous. The CDR3 extends over 15 amino acids. Deletions cut 3 bases from V and 2 bases from J, with 14 bases between. The CDR3 sequence: CASSLLTENTYEQYF. CDR3 bases: TGTGCCAGCAGTTTGTTAACAGAAAATACCTACGAGCAGTACTTC.

This clonotype was counted only a few times. This chain uses TRBV12-3 or TRBV12-4 with TRBJ1-2; TRBD1 aligns across 9 bases. This CDR3 is built from 16 residues. Trimming at V came to 5 bases and at J to 8 bases, leaving 15 bases not matched to a gene. The CDR3 loop is CASSLDGQGRVSGYTF. Written as DNA, the CDR3 is TGTGCCAGCAGTCTGGATGGACAGGGGCGAGTTAGCGGCTACACCTTC.

This clonotype was counted many times. The V and J genes are TRBV29-1 and TRBJ2-1, with D unresolved. This CDR3 is built from 14 residues. V gave up 4 bases and J gave up 2 bases, with 12 bases separating them. From germline, CDR1 is SQVTM and CDR2 ANQGSEA. The CDR3 protein is CSVVAATAYNEQFF. In nucleotides, the CDR3 is TGCAGCGTTGTGGCGGCCACAGCCTACAATGAGCAGTTCTTC.

There are a few counts of this clonotype. V usage is TRBV4-1 and J usage is TRBJ2-1; the D gene is possibly TRBD2 (6 bases). This CDR3 has 12 amino acids. The germline V gene encodes CDR1 MGHRA and CDR2 YSYEKL. V lost 3 bases to trimming and J lost 7 bases, with 7 bases between them. DNA of the CDR3: TGCGCCAGCAGCCATCGGGGGAATGAGCAGTTCTTC. Its protein is CASSHRGNEQFF.

V gene TRBV5-5 combines with J gene TRBJ2-7; the D gene is possibly TRBD2 (5 bases). Between the trimmed V and J ends, which lost 0 bases and 4 bases, there was a span of 14 bases. This CDR3 is 15 amino acids long. Germline V CDR1 and CDR2: SGHKS, YYEKEE (reference sequence). The CDR3 loop reads CASSLDPDFSYEQYF. The DNA of the CDR3 is TGTGCCAGCAGCTTGGATCCGGACTTCTCTTACGAGCAGTACTTC. The full variable domain, in which reference TRBV5-5 and TRBJ2-7 provide the parts outside the CDR3, is DAGVTQSPTHLIKTRGQQVTLRCSPISGHKSVSWYQQVLGQGPQFIFQYYEKEERGRGNFPDRFSARQFPNYSSELNVNALLLGDSALYLCASSLDPDFSYEQYFGPGTRLTVT.

Ten or more counts support this clonotype. J is TRBJ2-2 and V is TRBV7-9; D ambiguous. The CDR3 length is 13 residues. Trimming removed 8 bases at V and 5 bases at J, with 12 bases between. Germline V gives CDR1 SEHNR, CDR2 FQNEAQ (reference sequence). The CDR3 DNA reads TGTGCCAGCGGTCAGGTTGGAACCGGGGAGCTGTTTTTT. It encodes CASGQVGTGELFF.

This clonotype was observed a handful of times. This chain joins TRBV21-1 and TRBJ2-5; the D call in the table, TRBD1, was not verified against the DNA. TRBV21-1 is labeled a pseudogene. The CDR3 is made up of 14 amino acids. CDR3 DNA: TGTGCCAGCAGAAGCGGCCGGGTTGGGGAGACCCAGTACTTC. It encodes CASRSGRVGETQYF.

V and J are TRBV9 and TRBJ2-7; 9 bases fit TRBD2. This CDR3 comprises 15 residues. CDR1 is SGDLS, CDR2 YYNGEE, per germline. Trimming at V came to 2 bases and at J to 7 bases, leaving 10 bases not matched to a gene. The CDR3: CASSVAAGGMEEQYF. In nucleotides, the CDR3 is TGTGCCAGCAGCGTTGCTGCGGGGGGGATGGAGGAGCAGTACTTC.

The CDR3 sequence is CSITSGTNTGELFF. CDR3 sequence (DNA): TGCAGCATAACTAGCGGGACGAACACCGGGGAGCTGTTTTTT. The chain recombines TRBV29-1 with TRBJ2-2, with 10 bases fitting TRBD2. Looked up from germline, CDR1 is SQVTM and CDR2 is ANQGSEA. V lost 8 bases and J lost 0; bases outside the gene matches: 3. The CDR3 loop spans 14 amino acids.

DNA of the CDR3: TGTGCCAGCAGTTTATCTCCGACAGGGGCGTACACCGGGGAGCTGTTTTTT. It translates to CASSLSPTGAYTGELFF. J is TRBJ2-2 and V is TRBV27, with 8 nucleotides matching TRBD1. V lost 0 bases and J lost 3; bases outside the gene matches: 6. The CDR3 extends over 17 amino acids. The germline V gene has CDR1 MNHEY and CDR2 SMNVEV (reference sequence).

This clonotype has more than one count but fewer than ten. The chain recombines TRBV12-3 or TRBV12-4 with TRBJ1-4, with TRBD1 identical over 9 bases. This CDR3 is built from 17 residues. Trimming removed 7 bases from V and 6 bases from J; junction bases left unmatched: 15. CDR3 sequence: CASNPSWRTGAHEKLFF. CDR3 bases: TGTGCCAGCAATCCAAGCTGGCGGACAGGGGCACATGAAAAACTGTTTTTT.

V is TRBV24-1 and J is TRBJ2-1; D possibly matches TRBD1 or TRBD2 (5 bases each). The CDR3 is made up of 14 amino acids. V was cut by 5 bases and J by 2 bases, with 9 bases left in between. In germline, CDR1 is KGHDR, CDR2 SFDVKD. This CDR3 is CATSGGGAYNEQFF. CDR3 DNA sequence: TGTGCCACCAGTGGTGGGGGTGCCTACAATGAGCAGTTCTTC.

Regarding this clonotype: One end of the junction fails to match germline, which may point to a read error. This sequence joins TRBV4-1 and TRBJ2-7; 8 positions match TRBD1. The CDR3 covers 14 residues. CDR1 MGHRA and CDR2 YSYEKL come from the germline V gene. The chain's CDR3 is CARSPGTGAYEQYF. CDR3 bases: TGCGCCAGAAGCCCCGGGACAGGAGCCTACGAGCAGTACTTC.

This clonotype came up a few times. The chain combines TRBV4-1 with TRBJ1-5; possible D gene TRBD1, 5 bases. Germline assignment: CDR1 MGHRA and CDR2 YSYEKL. Between the trimmed V and J ends, which lost 1 base and 4 bases, there was a span of 11 bases. CDR3 size: 15 residues. CDR3 in DNA: TGCGCCAGCAGCCAAGGTCAGGGAGGGAATCAGCCCCAGCATTTT. Its translation is CASSQGQGGNQPQHF.

This clonotype was recorded a few times. The chain recombines TRBV6-6 with TRBJ2-7; 7 bases match TRBD1. The CDR3 consists of 12 residues. Per germline, CDR1 MNHNY and CDR2 SVGAGI (reference sequence). V trimming: 8 bases; J trimming: 3 bases; junction bases outside the gene matches: 4. This CDR3 reads CASLGQNYEQYF. The CDR3 bases are TGTGCCAGCTTGGGACAGAACTACGAGCAGTACTTC.

The V and J genes are TRBV30 and TRBJ1-2; 10 bases map to TRBD1. The CDR3 consists of 16 residues. The junction had 10 bases not matched to a gene; V was cut back by 2 bases and J by 4 bases. Germline values: CDR1 GTSNPN, CDR2 SVGIG (reference sequence). CDR3 coding DNA: TGTGCCTGGAGTTCCCTGGGACAGGGGTATGTCTATGGCTACACCTTC. Translated, it gives CAWSSLGQGYVYGYTF.